These T cell receptor beta chains were read from a single sample in a study of Graves' ophthalmopathy and Graves' hyperthyroidism. A single record per CDR3 protein comes from TCRdb applying MiXCR to the multiplex PCR reads. Of around 400,000 distinct CDR3 sequences listed, around 21% were seen once; the top ten hold approximately 3%. Source material: peripheral blood. These receptors originate from a woman aged 18-35 years with stable Graves' hyperthyroidism. The CDR3 runs from the conserved cysteine through the conserved F or W. The order of the fields is V gene, J gene, D gene, clone size, CDR3 protein, CDR3 DNA. D genes are given only for firm matches. For some rows the clone size is stated as once, few or many, or as a class when expanded; others skip it.

V gene: TRBV5-5
J gene: TRBJ2-7
D gene: -
clone size: -
CDR3 protein: CASSLDSPSQTYEQYF
CDR3 DNA: TGTGCCAGCAGCTTGGATTCCCCCAGTCAAACCTACGAGCAGTACTTC

V gene: TRBV11-3
J gene: TRBJ2-5
D gene: TRBD1
clone size: many
CDR3 protein: CASSLGQGDQETQYF
CDR3 DNA: TGTGCCAGCAGCTTAGGACAGGGAGACCAAGAGACCCAGTACTTC

V gene: TRBV11-2
J gene: TRBJ2-7
D gene: TRBD2
clone size: once
CDR3 protein: CASSLELFASGYEQYF
CDR3 DNA: TGTGCCAGCAGCTTAGAACTTTTCGCTAGCGGCTACGAGCAGTACTTC

V gene: TRBV7-9
J gene: TRBJ1-1
D gene: -
clone size: many
CDR3 protein: CASSLATGQNTEAFF
CDR3 DNA: TGTGCCAGCAGCTTAGCAACGGGACAGAACACTGAAGCTTTCTTT

V gene: TRBV12-3/TRBV12-4
J gene: TRBJ1-5
D gene: TRBD1
clone size: many
CDR3 protein: CASSHGTGAPYSNQPQHF
CDR3 DNA: TGTGCCAGCAGCCACGGGACAGGAGCTCCTTATAGCAATCAGCCCCAGCATTTT

V gene: TRBV12-3/TRBV12-4
J gene: TRBJ1-6
D gene: -
clone size: many
CDR3 protein: CASSFGQYNSPLHF
CDR3 DNA: TGTGCCAGCAGTTTTGGACAGTATAATTCACCCCTCCACTTT

V gene: TRBV3-1
J gene: TRBJ1-1
D gene: -
clone size: few
CDR3 protein: CASSQAPGTEAFF
CDR3 DNA: TGTGCCAGCAGCCAAGCCCCCGGCACTGAAGCTTTCTTT

V gene: TRBV6-2/TRBV6-3
J gene: TRBJ2-4
D gene: -
clone size: many
CDR3 protein: CASSYGGGERAKNIQYF
CDR3 DNA: TGTGCCAGCAGTTACGGGGGGGGCGAACGAGCCAAAAACATTCAGTACTTC

V gene: TRBV28
J gene: TRBJ1-5
D gene: -
clone size: many
CDR3 protein: CASNLGGDPQPQHF
CDR3 DNA: TGTGCCAGCAACCTGGGAGGGGACCCTCAGCCCCAGCATTTT

V gene: TRBV5-1
J gene: TRBJ2-2
D gene: TRBD1
clone size: -
CDR3 protein: CASSSGTVTTGELFF
CDR3 DNA: TGCGCCAGCAGCTCAGGGACAGTTACTACCGGGGAGCTGTTTTTT